Below, one T cell receptor (beta chain) is given with its context. This CDR3 has 14 amino acids. The J segment lost 14 bases and the V segment lost 6 bases, leaving 14 bases of the junction unmatched. CDR1 is MGHRA and CDR2 is YSYEKL in the germline V gene. These data originate in a study of technical replicates of blood from a few donors. Clones were read by immunoSEQ multiplex PCR, and TCRdb kept only the in-frame ones, dropping some. The sample holds around 78,000 clones, nearly 95% seen once. The sequenced material came from T cells isolated from PBMCs. This sequence joins TRBV4-1 and TRBJ1-4, with TRBD1 identical over 8 bases. The TCR was taken from a human donor in good health. CDR3 region: CASSPGQVSRELFF. CDR3 in DNA: TGCGCCAGCAGTCCGGGACAGGTCTCGAGAGAGCTGTTTTTT.